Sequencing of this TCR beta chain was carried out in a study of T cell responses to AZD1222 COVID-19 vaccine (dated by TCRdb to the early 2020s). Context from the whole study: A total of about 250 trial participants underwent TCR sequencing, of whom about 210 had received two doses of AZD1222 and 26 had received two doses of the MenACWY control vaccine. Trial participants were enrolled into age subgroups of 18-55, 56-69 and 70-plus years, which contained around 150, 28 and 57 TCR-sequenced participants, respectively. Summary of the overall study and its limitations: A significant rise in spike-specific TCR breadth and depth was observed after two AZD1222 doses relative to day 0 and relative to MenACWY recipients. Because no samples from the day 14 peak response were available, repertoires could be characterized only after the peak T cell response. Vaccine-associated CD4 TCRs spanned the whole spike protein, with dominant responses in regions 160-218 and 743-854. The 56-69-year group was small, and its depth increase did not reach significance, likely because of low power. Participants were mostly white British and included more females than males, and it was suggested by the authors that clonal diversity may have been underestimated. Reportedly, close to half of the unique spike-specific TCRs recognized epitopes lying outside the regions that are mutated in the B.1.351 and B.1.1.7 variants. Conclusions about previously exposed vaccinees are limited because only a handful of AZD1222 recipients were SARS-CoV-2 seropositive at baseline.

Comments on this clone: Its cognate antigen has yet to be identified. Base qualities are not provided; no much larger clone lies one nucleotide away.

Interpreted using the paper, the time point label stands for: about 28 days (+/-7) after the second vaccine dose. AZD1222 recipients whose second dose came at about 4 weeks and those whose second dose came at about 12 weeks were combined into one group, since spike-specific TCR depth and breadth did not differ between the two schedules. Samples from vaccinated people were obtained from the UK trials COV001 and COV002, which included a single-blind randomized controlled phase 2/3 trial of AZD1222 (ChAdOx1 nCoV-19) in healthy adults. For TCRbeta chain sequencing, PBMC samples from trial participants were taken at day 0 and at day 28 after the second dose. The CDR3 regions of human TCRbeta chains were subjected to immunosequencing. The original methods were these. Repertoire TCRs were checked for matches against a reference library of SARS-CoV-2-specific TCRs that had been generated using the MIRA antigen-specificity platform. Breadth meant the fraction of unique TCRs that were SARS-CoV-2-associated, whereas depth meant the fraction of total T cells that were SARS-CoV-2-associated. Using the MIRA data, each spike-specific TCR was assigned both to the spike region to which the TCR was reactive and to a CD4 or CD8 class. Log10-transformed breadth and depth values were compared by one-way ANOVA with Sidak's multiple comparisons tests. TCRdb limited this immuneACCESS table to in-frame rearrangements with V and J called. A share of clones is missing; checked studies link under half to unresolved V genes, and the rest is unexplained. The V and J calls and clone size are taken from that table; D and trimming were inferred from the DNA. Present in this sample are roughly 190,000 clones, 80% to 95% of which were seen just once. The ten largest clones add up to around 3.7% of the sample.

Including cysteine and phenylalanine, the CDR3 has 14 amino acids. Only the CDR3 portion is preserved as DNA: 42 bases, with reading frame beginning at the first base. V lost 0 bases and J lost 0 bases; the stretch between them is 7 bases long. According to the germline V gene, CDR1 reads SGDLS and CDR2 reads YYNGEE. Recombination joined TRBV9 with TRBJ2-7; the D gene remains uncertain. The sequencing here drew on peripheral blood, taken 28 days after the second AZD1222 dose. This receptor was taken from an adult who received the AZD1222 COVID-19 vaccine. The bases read TGTGCCAGCAGCGTAGGTTGGGGCTCCTACGAGCAGTACTTC. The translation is CASSVGWGSYEQYF.